The T cell receptor beta chain described here comes from a study of read filtering for tumor transcriptome and immune sequencing. Study as a whole: Patients were some 16 male and some 13 female, mean age 65.9 years, range roughly 47 to 80. Per sample, TCR-region reads ranged about 4.05 to 11 million by IR-seq, 85 to 1273 by RNA-seq.

Sampling of bone marrow took place during active disease in every patient. This library used 300 to 500 ng RNA and molecular barcoded adaptors spanning alpha/delta and beta/gamma chains. TCRdb reprocessed the reads via MiXCR and lists one record per CDR3 protein. The sample has about 58,000 distinct CDR3 sequences; approximately 13% are singletons. V was cut by 0 bases and J by 6 bases, with 11 bases left in between. CDR1 is SGHDN and CDR2 is FVKESK in the germline V gene. This CDR3 region has 15 residues. The gene calls are TRBV14 and TRBJ2-2, with D perhaps TRBD1 (5 bases). Sequencing was done on a sample of a population of CD138-negative cells sorted from bone marrow. This TCR derives from a donor aged 40 or older with multiple myeloma. Here the CDR3 DNA reads TGTGCCAGCAGCCAAGAAGCAGGGTACCCCGGGGAGCTGTTTTTT. Translating gives CASSQEAGYPGELFF.